This TCR beta chain was observed in a study of T cells after yellow fever vaccination. About the study: Fractions containing few cells were prepared with SMART-Seq v4 Ultra Low Input. Study-level findings and limits: When the response was secondary, it was weaker but reached its peak faster, day 5 versus 15. CD4 and CD8 compartments shared a small share of clonotypes, likely from convergent recombination. The booster response re-showed most primary clones: more than 95% CD4, approximately 90% CD8.

In TCRdb, the 5' RACE reads were re-called with MiXCR into one record per CDR3 protein. This sample yields 300,000 to 400,000 distinct CDR3 sequences, of which 7.5% to 9% are seen a single time; under 20% belongs to the top ten. This clonotype occurred many times. What it binds is not known. The TCR sequence derives from a man between 18 and 35 years old who received the YFV17D yellow fever vaccine. Sequences were derived from PBMCs, sampled on the day of the first yellow fever vaccination.

In DNA, the CDR3 is TGCGCCAGCAGCCCCGAAGGACTAGCGGCGGGGGCGGGTTTGGTGTATTTT. This codes for CASSPEGLAAGAGLVYF. The chain combines TRBV5-1 with TRBJ2-3; 10 bases are shared with TRBD2. There are 17 residues in the CDR3. Germline loops: CDR1 SGHRS, CDR2 YFSETQ. Unmatched junction bases numbered 22, after V lost 4 bases and J lost 14 bases.